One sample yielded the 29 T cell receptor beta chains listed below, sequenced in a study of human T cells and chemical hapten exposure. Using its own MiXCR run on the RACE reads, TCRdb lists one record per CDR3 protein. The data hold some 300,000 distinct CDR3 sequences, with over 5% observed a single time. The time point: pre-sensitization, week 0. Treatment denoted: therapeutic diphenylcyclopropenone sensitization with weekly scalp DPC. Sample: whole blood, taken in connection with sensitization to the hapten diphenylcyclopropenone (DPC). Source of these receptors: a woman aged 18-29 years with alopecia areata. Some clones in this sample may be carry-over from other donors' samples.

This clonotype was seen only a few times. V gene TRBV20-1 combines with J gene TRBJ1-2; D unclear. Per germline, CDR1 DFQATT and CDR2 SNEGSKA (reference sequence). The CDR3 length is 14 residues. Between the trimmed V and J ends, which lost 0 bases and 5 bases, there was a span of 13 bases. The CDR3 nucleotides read TGCAGTGCTAGAGAATCCTCAGGAGGTTATGGCTACACCTTC. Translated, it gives CSARESSGGYGYTF.

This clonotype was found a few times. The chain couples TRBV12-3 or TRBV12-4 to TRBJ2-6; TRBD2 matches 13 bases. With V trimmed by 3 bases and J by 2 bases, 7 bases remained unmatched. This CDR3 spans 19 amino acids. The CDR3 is CASSFLLGLAGAGANVLTF. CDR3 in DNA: TGTGCCAGCAGTTTTCTCCTCGGACTAGCGGGGGCTGGGGCCAACGTCCTGACTTTC.

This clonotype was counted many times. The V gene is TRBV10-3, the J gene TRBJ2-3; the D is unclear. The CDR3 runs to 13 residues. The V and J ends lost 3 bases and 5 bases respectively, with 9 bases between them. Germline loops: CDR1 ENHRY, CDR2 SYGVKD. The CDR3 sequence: CAISDLGLDTQYF. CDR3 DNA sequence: TGTGCCATCAGTGATTTGGGCCTAGATACGCAGTATTTT.

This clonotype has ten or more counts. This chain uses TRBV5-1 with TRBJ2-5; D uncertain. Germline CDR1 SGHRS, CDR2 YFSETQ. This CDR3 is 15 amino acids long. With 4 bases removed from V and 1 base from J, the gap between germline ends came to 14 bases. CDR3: CASSLGEITQETQYF. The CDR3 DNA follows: TGCGCCAGCAGCCTTGGTGAGATAACCCAAGAGACCCAGTACTTC.

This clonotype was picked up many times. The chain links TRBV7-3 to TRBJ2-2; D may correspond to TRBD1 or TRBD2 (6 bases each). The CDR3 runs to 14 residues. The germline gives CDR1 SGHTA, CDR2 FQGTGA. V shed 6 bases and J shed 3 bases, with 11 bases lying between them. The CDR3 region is CASRRGPDTGELFF. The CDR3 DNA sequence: TGTGCCAGCAGACGGGGGCCGGACACCGGGGAGCTGTTTTTT.

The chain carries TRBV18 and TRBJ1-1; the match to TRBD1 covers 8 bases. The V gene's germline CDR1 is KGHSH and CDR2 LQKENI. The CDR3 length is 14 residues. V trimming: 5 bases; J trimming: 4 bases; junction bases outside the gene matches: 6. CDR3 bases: TGTGCCAGCTCATCGGCAGGGGGCTTCACTGAAGCTTTCTTT. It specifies CASSSAGGFTEAFF.

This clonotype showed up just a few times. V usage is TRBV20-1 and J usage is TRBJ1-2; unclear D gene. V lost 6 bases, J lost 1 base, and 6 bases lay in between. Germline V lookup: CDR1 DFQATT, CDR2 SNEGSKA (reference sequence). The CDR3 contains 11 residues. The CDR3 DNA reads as TGCAGTGCGTACAATAACTATGGCTACACCTTC. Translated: CSAYNNYGYTF.

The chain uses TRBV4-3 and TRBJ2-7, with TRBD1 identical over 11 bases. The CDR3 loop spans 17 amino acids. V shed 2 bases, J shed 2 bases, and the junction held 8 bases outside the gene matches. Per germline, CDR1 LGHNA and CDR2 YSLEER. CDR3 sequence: CASSQTSPGQGAYEQYF. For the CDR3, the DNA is TGCGCCAGCAGCCAAACCTCCCCGGGACAGGGGGCCTACGAGCAGTACTTC.

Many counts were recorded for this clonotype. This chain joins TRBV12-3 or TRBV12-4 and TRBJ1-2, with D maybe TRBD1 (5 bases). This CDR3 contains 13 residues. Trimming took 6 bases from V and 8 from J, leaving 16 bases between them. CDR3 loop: CASRLGDYGGYTF. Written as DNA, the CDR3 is TGTGCCAGCAGATTGGGGGATTACGGCGGCTACACCTTC.

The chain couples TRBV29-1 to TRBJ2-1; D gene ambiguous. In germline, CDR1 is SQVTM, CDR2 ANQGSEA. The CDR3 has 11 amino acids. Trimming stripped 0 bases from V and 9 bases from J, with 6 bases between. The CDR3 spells CSVEEVFEQFF. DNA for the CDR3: TGCAGCGTTGAAGAGGTGTTTGAGCAGTTCTTC.

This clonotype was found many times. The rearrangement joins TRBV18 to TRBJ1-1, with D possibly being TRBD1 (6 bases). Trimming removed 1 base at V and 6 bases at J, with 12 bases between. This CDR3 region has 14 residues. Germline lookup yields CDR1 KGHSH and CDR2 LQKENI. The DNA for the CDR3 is TGTGCCAGCTCACCACAGGGGGTCGGCTCTGAAGCTTTCTTT. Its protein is CASSPQGVGSEAFF.

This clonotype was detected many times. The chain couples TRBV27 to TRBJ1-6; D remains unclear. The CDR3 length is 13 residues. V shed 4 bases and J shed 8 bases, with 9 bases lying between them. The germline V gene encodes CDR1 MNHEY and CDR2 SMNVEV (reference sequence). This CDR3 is CASSSREDSPLHF. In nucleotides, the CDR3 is TGTGCCAGCAGTTCCCGGGAGGATTCACCCCTCCACTTT.

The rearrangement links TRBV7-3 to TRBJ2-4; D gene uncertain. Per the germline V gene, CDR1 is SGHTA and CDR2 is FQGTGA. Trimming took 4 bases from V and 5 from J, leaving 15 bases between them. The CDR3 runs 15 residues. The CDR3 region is CASSSLGPPENIQYF. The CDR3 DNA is TGTGCCAGCAGCTCCCTGGGCCCACCTGAAAACATTCAGTACTTC.

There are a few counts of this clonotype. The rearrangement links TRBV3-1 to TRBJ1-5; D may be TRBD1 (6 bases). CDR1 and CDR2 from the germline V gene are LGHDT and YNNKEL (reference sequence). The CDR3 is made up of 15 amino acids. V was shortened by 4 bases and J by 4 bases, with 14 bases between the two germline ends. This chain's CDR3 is CASSRTASINQPQHF. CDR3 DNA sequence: TGTGCCAGCAGCCGGACAGCAAGTATAAATCAGCCCCAGCATTTT.

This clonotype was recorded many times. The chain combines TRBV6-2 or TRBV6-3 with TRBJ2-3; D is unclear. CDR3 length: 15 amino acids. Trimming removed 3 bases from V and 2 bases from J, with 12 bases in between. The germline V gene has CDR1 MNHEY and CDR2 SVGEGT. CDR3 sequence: CASSYPGRSTDTQYF. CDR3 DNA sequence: TGTGCCAGCAGTTATCCGGGCAGGTCCACAGATACGCAGTATTTT.

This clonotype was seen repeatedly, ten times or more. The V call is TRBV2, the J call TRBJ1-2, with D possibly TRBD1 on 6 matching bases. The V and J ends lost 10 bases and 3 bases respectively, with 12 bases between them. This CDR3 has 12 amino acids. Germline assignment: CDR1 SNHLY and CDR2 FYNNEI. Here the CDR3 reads CATHSGDYGYTF. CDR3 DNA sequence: TGTGCCACCCACTCAGGGGACTATGGCTACACCTTC.

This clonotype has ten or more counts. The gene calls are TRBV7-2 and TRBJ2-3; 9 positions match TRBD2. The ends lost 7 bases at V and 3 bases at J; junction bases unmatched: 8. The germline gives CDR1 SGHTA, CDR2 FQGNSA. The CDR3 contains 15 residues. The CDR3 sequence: CASTLNSGGTDTQYF. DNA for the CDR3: TGTGCCAGCACGTTAAATAGCGGGGGTACAGATACGCAGTATTTT.

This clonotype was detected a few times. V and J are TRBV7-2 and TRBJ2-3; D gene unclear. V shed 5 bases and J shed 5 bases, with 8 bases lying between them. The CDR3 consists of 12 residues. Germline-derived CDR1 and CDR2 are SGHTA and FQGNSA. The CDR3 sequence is CASSPGRDTQYF. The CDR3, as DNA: TGTGCCAGCAGCCCTGGTAGAGATACGCAGTATTTT.

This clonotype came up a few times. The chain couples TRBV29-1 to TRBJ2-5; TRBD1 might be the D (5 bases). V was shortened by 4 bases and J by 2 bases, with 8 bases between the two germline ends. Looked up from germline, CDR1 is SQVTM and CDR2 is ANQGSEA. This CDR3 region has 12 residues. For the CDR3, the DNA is TGCAGCGTTGTTCCAGGGCAAGAGACCCAGTACTTC. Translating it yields CSVVPGQETQYF. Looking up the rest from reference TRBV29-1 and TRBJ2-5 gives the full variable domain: SAVISQKPSRDICQRGTSLTIQCQVDSQVTMMFWYRQQPGQSLTLIATANQGSEATYESGFVIDKFPISRPNLTFSTLTVSNMSPEDSSIYLCSVVPGQETQYFGPGTRLLVL.

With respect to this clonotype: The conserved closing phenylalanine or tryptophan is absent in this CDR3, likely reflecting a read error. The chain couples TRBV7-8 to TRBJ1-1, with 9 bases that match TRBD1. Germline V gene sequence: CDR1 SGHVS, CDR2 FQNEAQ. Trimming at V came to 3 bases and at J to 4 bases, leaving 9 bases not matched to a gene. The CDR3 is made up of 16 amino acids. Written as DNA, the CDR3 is TGTGCCAGCAGCTTGTTGAGGGACAGGGTCGGCACTGAAGCTTTCATT. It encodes CASSLLRDRVGTEAFI.

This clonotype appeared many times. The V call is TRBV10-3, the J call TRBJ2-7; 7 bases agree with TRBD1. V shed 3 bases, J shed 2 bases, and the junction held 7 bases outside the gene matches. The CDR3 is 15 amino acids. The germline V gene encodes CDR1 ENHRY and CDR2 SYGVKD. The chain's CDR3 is CAISDPRQGPYEQYF. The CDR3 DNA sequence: TGTGCCATCAGTGACCCTCGACAGGGTCCCTACGAGCAGTACTTC.

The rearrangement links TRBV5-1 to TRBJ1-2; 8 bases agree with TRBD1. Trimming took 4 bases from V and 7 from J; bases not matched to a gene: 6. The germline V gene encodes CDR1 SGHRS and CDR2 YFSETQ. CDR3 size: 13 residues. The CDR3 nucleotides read TGCGCCAGCAGCCCCGGCAGGGGGCCTGGCTACACCTTC. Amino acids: CASSPGRGPGYTF.

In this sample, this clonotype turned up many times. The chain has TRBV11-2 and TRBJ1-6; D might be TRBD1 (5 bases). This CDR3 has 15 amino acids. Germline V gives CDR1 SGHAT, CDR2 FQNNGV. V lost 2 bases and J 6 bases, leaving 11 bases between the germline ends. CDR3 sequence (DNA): TGTGCCAGCAGCTTAACCGACAGCCTTAATTCACCCCTCCACTTT. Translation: CASSLTDSLNSPLHF.

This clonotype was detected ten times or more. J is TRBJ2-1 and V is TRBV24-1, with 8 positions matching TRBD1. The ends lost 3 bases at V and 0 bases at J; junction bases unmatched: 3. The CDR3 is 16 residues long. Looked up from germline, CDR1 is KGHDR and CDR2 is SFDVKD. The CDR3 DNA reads TGTGCCACCAGTGATGAACAGGGGGGCTCCTACAATGAGCAGTTCTTC. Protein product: CATSDEQGGSYNEQFF.

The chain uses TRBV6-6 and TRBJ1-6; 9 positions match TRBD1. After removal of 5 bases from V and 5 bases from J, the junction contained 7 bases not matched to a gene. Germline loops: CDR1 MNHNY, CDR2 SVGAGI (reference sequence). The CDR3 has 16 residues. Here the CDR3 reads CASSRRDRVHNSPLHF. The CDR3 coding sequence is TGTGCCAGCAGTCGCCGGGACAGGGTCCATAATTCACCCCTCCACTTT.

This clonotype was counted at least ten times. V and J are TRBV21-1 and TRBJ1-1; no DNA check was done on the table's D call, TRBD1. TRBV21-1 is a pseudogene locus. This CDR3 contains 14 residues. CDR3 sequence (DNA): TGTGCCAGCAGAGCACAGGGTATCGGGAATGAAGCTTTCTTT. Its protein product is CASRAQGIGNEAFF.

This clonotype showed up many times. The CDR3 sequence: CASSFSGENIQYF. In nucleotides, the CDR3 is TGTGCCAGCAGCTTTTCAGGAGAAAACATTCAGTACTTC. The J gene is TRBJ2-4, the V gene TRBV11-2; D remains unclear. Trimming removed 3 bases at V and 5 bases at J, with 8 bases between. CDR3 length: 13 amino acids. Germline V gene data show CDR1 as SGHAT and CDR2 as FQNNGV.

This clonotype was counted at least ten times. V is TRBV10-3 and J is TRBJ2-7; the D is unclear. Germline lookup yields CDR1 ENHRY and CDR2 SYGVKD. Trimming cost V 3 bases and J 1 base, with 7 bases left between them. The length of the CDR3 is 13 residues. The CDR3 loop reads CAISDGRSYEQYF. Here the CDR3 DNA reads TGTGCCATCAGTGACGGGCGGTCCTACGAGCAGTACTTC.

The CDR3 here is CASSPGQFFNEQFF. CDR3 DNA sequence: TGTGCCAGCAGCCCGGGACAGTTTTTCAATGAGCAGTTCTTC. This rearrangement joins TRBV9 to TRBJ2-1; 7 nucleotides line up with TRBD1. The CDR3 runs to 14 residues. The germline gives CDR1 SGDLS, CDR2 YYNGEE. Unmatched junction bases numbered 7, after V lost 4 bases and J lost 6 bases.